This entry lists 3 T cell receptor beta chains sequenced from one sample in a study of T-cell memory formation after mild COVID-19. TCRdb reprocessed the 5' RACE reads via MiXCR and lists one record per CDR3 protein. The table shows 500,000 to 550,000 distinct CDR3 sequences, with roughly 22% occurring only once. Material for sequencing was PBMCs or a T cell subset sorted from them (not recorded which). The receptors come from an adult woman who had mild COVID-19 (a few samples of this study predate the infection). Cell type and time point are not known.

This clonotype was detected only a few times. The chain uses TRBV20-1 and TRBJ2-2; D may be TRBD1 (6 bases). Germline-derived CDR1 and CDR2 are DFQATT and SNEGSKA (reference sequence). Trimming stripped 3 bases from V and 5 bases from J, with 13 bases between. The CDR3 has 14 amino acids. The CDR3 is CSARRRGNTGELFF. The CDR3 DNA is TGCAGTGCTAGGCGCAGGGGTAATACCGGGGAGCTGTTTTTT.

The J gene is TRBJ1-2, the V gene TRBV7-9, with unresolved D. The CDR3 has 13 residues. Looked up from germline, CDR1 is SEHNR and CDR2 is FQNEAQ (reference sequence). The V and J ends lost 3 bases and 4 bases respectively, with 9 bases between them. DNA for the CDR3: TGTGCCAGCAGCTTTACCCGAGCCTATGGCTACACCTTC. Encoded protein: CASSFTRAYGYTF.

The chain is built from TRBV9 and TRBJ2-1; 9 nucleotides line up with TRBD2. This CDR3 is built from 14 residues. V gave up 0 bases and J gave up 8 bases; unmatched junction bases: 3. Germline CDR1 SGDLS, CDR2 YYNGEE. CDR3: CASSVVERGDEQFF. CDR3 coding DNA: TGTGCCAGCAGCGTAGTGGAGCGGGGGGATGAGCAGTTCTTC.